What follows are 15 T cell receptor beta chains derived from one specimen sequenced in a study of cytomegalovirus exposure and HLA in healthy donors. In the PCR, 60 Vbeta and 13 Jbeta primers were used. This table comes from immunoSEQ multiplex PCR, and its TCRdb copy is limited to in-frame clones, with some not included. The sample consists of more than 150,000 clones, approximately 79% of them appearing once. Specimen: PBMCs. The receptors were sampled from a man aged 35 to 55 in good health and CMV-seropositive.

The chain has TRBV6-5 and TRBJ2-1; D is possibly TRBD2 (5 bases). CDR1 and CDR2 (germline): MNHEY, SVGAGI. The CDR3 consists of 15 residues. The germline V and J ends were trimmed by 5 bases and 0 bases, with 11 bases remaining between them. The CDR3, as DNA: TGTGCCAGCAGTGGGCGGGCGAGCTCCTACAATGAGCAGTTCTTC. Its protein is CASSGRASSYNEQFF.

The chain recombines TRBV4-1 with TRBJ2-7; D not resolved. This CDR3 has 14 residues. Trimming removed 0 bases at V and 1 base at J, with 7 bases between. The germline V gene has CDR1 MGHRA and CDR2 YSYEKL. The CDR3 spells CASSQDAGSYEQYF. DNA of the CDR3: TGCGCCAGCAGCCAAGATGCAGGTTCCTACGAGCAGTACTTC.

On this clone itself: This same CDR3 is encoded by further DNA sequences in the sample. This chain uses TRBV6-5 with TRBJ1-1, with D perhaps matching TRBD1 (6 bases). Germline V gives CDR1 MNHEY, CDR2 SVGAGI. There are 14 residues in the CDR3. V shed 0 bases and J shed 1 base, with 6 bases lying between them. CDR3 sequence: CASSYSTGNTEAFF. The CDR3 DNA is TGTGCCAGCAGTTACTCGACAGGGAACACTGAAGCTTTCTTT.

This CDR3 is CASSAEPGLRSGANVLTF. CDR3 nucleotide sequence: TGTGCCAGCAGCGCAGAACCGGGACTTCGCTCTGGGGCCAACGTCCTGACTTTC. The rearrangement joins TRBV5-4 to TRBJ2-6, with D possibly TRBD2 on 6 matching bases. CDR3 length: 18 amino acids. Germline CDR1 reads SGHNT; CDR2 reads YYREEE (reference sequence). V lost 4 bases, J lost 0 bases, and 17 bases lay in between.

The chain links TRBV6-1 to TRBJ1-5; D ambiguous. Trimming took 7 bases from V and 3 from J, leaving 16 bases between them. This CDR3 spans 15 amino acids. The germline gives CDR1 MNHNS, CDR2 SASEGT. The CDR3 bases are TGTGCCAGCACCCCCGTGGGAGGTAACAATCAGCCCCAGCATTTT. Its translation is CASTPVGGNNQPQHF.

V and J are TRBV29-1 and TRBJ2-5; 10 nucleotides align to TRBD1. The ends lost 6 bases at V and 2 bases at J; junction bases unmatched: 9. Germline-derived CDR1 and CDR2 are SQVTM and ANQGSEA. CDR3 length: 15 amino acids. CDR3 protein: CSVKGDRGRQETQYF. CDR3 sequence (DNA): TGCAGCGTGAAGGGAGACAGGGGGCGGCAAGAGACCCAGTACTTC.

This clone has only one observation. Other DNA sequences in the same sample also yield this CDR3. The gene calls are TRBV27 and TRBJ2-3; 8 bases fit TRBD2. Trimming removed 0 bases from V and 4 bases from J; junction bases left unmatched: 3. The CDR3 is 15 residues long. CDR1 and CDR2 (germline): MNHEY, SMNVEV (reference sequence). The CDR3 here is CASSLSSGVADTQYF. The CDR3 DNA is TGTGCCAGCAGTTTATCTAGCGGGGTGGCAGATACGCAGTATTTT.

The chain couples TRBV7-6 to TRBJ2-7, with unresolved D. The V end lost 0 bases, the J end lost 3 bases, and 18 bases lay between the germline ends. The CDR3 is 17 amino acids. The germline V gene encodes CDR1 SGHVS and CDR2 FNYEAQ. The CDR3 protein is CASSLAVHRENYYEQYF. CDR3 coding DNA: TGTGCCAGCAGCTTAGCGGTTCACAGAGAGAATTACTACGAGCAGTACTTC.

The gene calls are TRBV7-2 and TRBJ2-7, with 9 nucleotides matching TRBD2. This CDR3 has 17 amino acids. Germline V gene lookup returns CDR1 SGHTA and CDR2 FQGNSA. With V trimmed by 2 bases and J by 3 bases, 11 bases remained unmatched. The DNA of the CDR3 is TGTGCCAGCAGCTTACACCAGCGGGGGGCTGGGAACTACGAGCAGTACTTC. Protein product: CASSLHQRGAGNYEQYF.

This chain uses TRBV6-1 with TRBJ2-7, with 8 bases matching TRBD2. V gave up 8 bases and J gave up 1 base; unmatched junction bases: 7. Germline loops: CDR1 MNHNS, CDR2 SASEGT. This CDR3 has 14 residues. CDR3 residues: CASSSRGASYEQYF. The DNA of the CDR3 is TGTGCCAGCTCCTCGCGGGGGGCATCCTACGAGCAGTACTTC.

The chain couples TRBV13 to TRBJ2-7; 7 positions match TRBD2. The CDR3 runs 14 residues. CDR1 and CDR2 (germline): PRHDT, FYEKMQ (reference sequence). Germline trimming cut 0 bases from V and 3 bases from J; bases unmatched to any gene: 2. The CDR3 coding sequence is TGTGCCAGCAGCTTAGGCGGGGACTACTACGAGCAGTACTTC. Its protein product is CASSLGGDYYEQYF.

The gene calls are TRBV6-5 and TRBJ2-7; 9 nucleotides line up with TRBD2. V trimming: 0 bases; J trimming: 1 base; junction bases outside the gene matches: 4. This CDR3 has 16 amino acids. Germline CDR1 reads MNHEY; CDR2 reads SVGAGI. The CDR3 sequence: CASSYSGGGGSYEQYF. CDR3 DNA sequence: TGTGCCAGCAGTTACTCAGGCGGGGGGGGGTCCTACGAGCAGTACTTC.

This clone showed up just a few times. The chain links TRBV29-1 to TRBJ1-2; 10 nucleotides align to TRBD1. Germline CDR1 SQVTM, CDR2 ANQGSEA. The CDR3 spans 13 residues. The trim removed 5 bases at V and 7 bases at J, leaving 7 bases unmatched. CDR3 DNA: TGCAGCGTTTTTGGACAGGGGGGACGTGGCTACACCTTC. Protein product: CSVFGQGGRGYTF.

This clone occurred a few times. The chain uses TRBV6-1 and TRBJ1-1; weak D call: TRBD1 (5 bases). CDR1 and CDR2 (germline): MNHNS, SASEGT. Trimming took off 4 bases at V and 0 bases at J, with 9 bases between the two ends. The CDR3 sequence is 14 residues long. CDR3 nucleotides: TGTGCCAGCAGTGCGACAGCAATGAACACTGAAGCTTTCTTT. As protein: CASSATAMNTEAFF.

The genes are TRBV2 and TRBJ1-5, with D tentatively TRBD1 (5 bases). The CDR3 is 14 amino acids. Germline V gene lookup returns CDR1 SNHLY and CDR2 FYNNEI. The ends were cut back, 3 bases at V and 4 bases at J, with 10 bases in the middle. The CDR3 bases are TGTGCCAGCAGTGAGGGGGGAAAGAATCAGCCCCAGCATTTT. Its translation: CASSEGGKNQPQHF.